The entry below describes one T cell receptor beta chain. Constant-region reverse primers amplified full-length variable regions, followed by semi-nested Nested Universal Primer A PCR. One entry per CDR3 protein results from TCRdb running MiXCR on the 5' RACE reads. The sample carries over 50,000 distinct CDR3 sequences, around 30% recorded once. The V end was cut by 0 bases, the J end by 0 bases, with 6 bases between. CDR3 length equals 14 residues. Looked up from germline, CDR1 is DFQATT and CDR2 is SNEGSKA (reference sequence). The chain uses TRBV20-1 and TRBJ1-5; D gene unclear. This sequence originates from a female donor with breast cancer. The sequenced material came from tumor-infiltrating naive CD4+ T cells sorted from the breast tumor. Sample subset: naive CD4+ T cells, CD4+CD45RA+CD25-. The CDR3 spells CSAREAASNQPQHF. In DNA form, the CDR3 reads TGCAGTGCTAGAGAGGCCGCTAGCAATCAGCCCCAGCATTTT.